The 8 T cell receptor beta chains presented below share a single source sample, sequenced in a study of T cell changes during pregnancy in multiple sclerosis. Assay used: immunoSEQ multiplex PCR; TCRdb lists only in-frame clones, some missing. This sample has 70,000 to 100,000 clones; about 93% occur once, and the top ten carry around 4.1%. The sample was peripheral blood, taken in the first trimester of pregnancy. The receptors here all came from a female donor with multiple sclerosis, enrolled in a pregnancy study.

This rearrangement joins TRBV4-1 to TRBJ2-1; D remains ambiguous. Per germline, CDR1 MGHRA and CDR2 YSYEKL. V shed 1 base and J shed 5 bases, with 6 bases lying between them. The CDR3 has 13 amino acids. CDR3 protein: CASSQARHNEQFF. The CDR3 DNA reads TGCGCCAGCAGCCAAGCCCGTCACAATGAGCAGTTCTTC.

The chain combines TRBV5-8 with TRBJ1-4; D perhaps matches TRBD1 (6 bases). V gave up 3 bases and J gave up 1 base, with 10 bases separating them. This CDR3 region has 15 residues. Germline CDR1 is SGHTS and CDR2 is YDEGEE. CDR3 amino acids: CASSSGTITNEKLFF. CDR3 sequence (DNA): TGTGCCAGCAGCTCGGGGACAATAACTAATGAAAAACTGTTTTTT. The full variable domain, with the rest looked up from reference TRBV5-8 and TRBJ1-4, is EAGVTQSPTHLIKTRGQQATLRCSPISGHTSVYWYQQALGLGLQFLLWYDEGEERNRGNFPPRFSGRQFPNYSSELNVNALELEDSALYLCASSSGTITNEKLFFGSGTQLSVL.

The rearrangement links TRBV7-2 to TRBJ1-6, with D unclear. This CDR3 region has 19 residues. The germline gives CDR1 SGHTA, CDR2 FQGNSA. V lost 2 bases and J 0 bases, leaving 17 bases between the germline ends. CDR3 sequence reads: CASSLITRGSSSYNSPLHF. DNA for the CDR3: TGTGCCAGCAGCTTAATCACACGGGGTTCGAGCTCCTATAATTCACCCCTCCACTTT.

This rearrangement joins TRBV23-1 to TRBJ1-3; the D gene is possibly TRBD1 (5 bases). TRBV23-1 is reported as an ORF; its role is uncertain. The germline V and J ends were trimmed by 11 bases and 0 bases, with 23 bases remaining between them. This CDR3 spans 17 amino acids. CDR3: CALRWGRYYHSGNTIYF. The CDR3 DNA reads TGCGCCTTACGATGGGGCAGATATTACCACTCTGGAAACACCATATATTTT.

The chain joins TRBV2 to TRBJ2-1; D is perhaps TRBD2 (6 bases). V lost 5 bases to trimming and J lost 0 bases, with 11 bases between them. The germline gives CDR1 SNHLY, CDR2 FYNNEI. The CDR3 is made up of 15 amino acids. CDR3 protein: CASSHPGSSYNEQFF. CDR3 coding DNA: TGTGCCAGCAGTCACCCCGGGAGCTCCTACAATGAGCAGTTCTTC.

The chain couples TRBV30 to TRBJ2-2, with TRBD2 matching over 13 bases. In germline, CDR1 is GTSNPN, CDR2 SVGIG (reference sequence). The length of the CDR3 is 16 residues. The J segment lost 5 bases and the V segment lost 4 bases, leaving 7 bases of the junction unmatched. CDR3 region: CAWKRTSGGRTGELFF. The CDR3 nucleotides read TGTGCCTGGAAAAGGACTAGCGGGGGTAGGACCGGGGAGCTGTTTTTT.

V usage is TRBV6-6 and J usage is TRBJ2-1, with TRBD2 identical over 7 bases. Germline trimming cut 8 bases from V and 3 bases from J; bases unmatched to any gene: 10. CDR1 MNHNY and CDR2 SVGAGI come from the germline V gene (reference sequence). CDR3 length equals 15 residues. CDR3 bases: TGTGCCAGCTCCGCGGGGGTAGGCTACTACAATGAGCAGTTCTTC. Its protein product is CASSAGVGYYNEQFF.

The chain employs TRBV5-6 and TRBJ1-6; TRBD1 agrees at 7 bases. This CDR3 has 13 amino acids. Looked up from germline, CDR1 is SGHDT and CDR2 is YYEEEE. With V trimmed by 4 bases and J by 7 bases, 2 bases remained unmatched. CDR3 DNA sequence: TGTGCCAGCAGCCCGACAGGGAATTCACCCCTCCACTTT. Residues: CASSPTGNSPLHF.